This is a list of T cell receptor beta chains from one sample in a study of control samples from healthy donors and cancer patients. Produced via immunoSEQ multiplex PCR; TCRdb's table is partial and in-frame only. Here the sample spans 90,000 or so clones, less than 90% being singletons. The source material was blood. Receptors originate from a woman in her sixties or seventies in good health. Each CDR3 is given with its conserved first and last residue. D genes are given only for firm matches. For some rows the clone size is stated as once, few or many, or as a class when expanded; others skip it.

D gene: TRBD1; V gene: TRBV29-1; clone size: .; J gene: TRBJ2-3; CDR3 protein: CSVEDQVTGSRDTQYF; CDR3 DNA: TGCAGCGTTGAAGATCAGGTGACAGGGAGTCGAGATACGCAGTATTTT
D gene: .; V gene: TRBV29-1; clone size: .; J gene: TRBJ1-2; CDR3 protein: CSVGDDWGHNGYTF; CDR3 DNA: TGCAGCGTTGGGGACGACTGGGGCCATAATGGCTACACCTTC
D gene: .; V gene: TRBV6-5; clone size: .; J gene: TRBJ1-2; CDR3 protein: CASAGAANYGYTF; CDR3 DNA: TGTGCCAGCGCTGGGGCGGCTAACTATGGCTACACCTTC
D gene: .; V gene: TRBV11-2; clone size: .; J gene: TRBJ1-2; CDR3 protein: CASSSIERGPNYGYTF; CDR3 DNA: TGTGCCAGCAGCTCAATAGAAAGGGGCCCTAACTATGGCTACACCTTC
D gene: .; V gene: TRBV19; clone size: .; J gene: TRBJ1-2; CDR3 protein: CASSLDGNYGYTF; CDR3 DNA: TGTGCCAGTAGTCTGGACGGAAACTATGGCTACACCTTC
D gene: .; V gene: TRBV2; clone size: .; J gene: TRBJ2-5; CDR3 protein: CASSDQETQYF; CDR3 DNA: TGTGCCAGCAGTGACCAGGAGACCCAGTACTTC
D gene: TRBD2; V gene: TRBV9; clone size: once; J gene: TRBJ2-1; CDR3 protein: CASSLRTSGDNEQFF; CDR3 DNA: TGTGCCAGCAGCCTACGGACTAGCGGAGACAATGAGCAGTTCTTC
D gene: TRBD1; V gene: TRBV27; clone size: .; J gene: TRBJ1-5; CDR3 protein: CASSPRGTVNQPQHF; CDR3 DNA: TGTGCCAGCAGTCCCAGGGGGACGGTCAATCAGCCCCAGCATTTT
D gene: .; V gene: TRBV2; clone size: .; J gene: TRBJ2-3; CDR3 protein: CASTLGPGGTDTQYF; CDR3 DNA: TGTGCCAGCACGCTAGGTCCGGGGGGCACAGATACGCAGTATTTT
D gene: TRBD1; V gene: TRBV5-1; clone size: .; J gene: TRBJ1-6; CDR3 protein: CASSLGQGNSPLHF; CDR3 DNA: TGCGCCAGCAGCTTAGGACAGGGGAATTCACCCCTCCACTTT
D gene: .; V gene: TRBV9; clone size: .; J gene: TRBJ1-3; CDR3 protein: CASSPQDSRTSGNTIYF; CDR3 DNA: TGTGCCAGCAGCCCCCAGGACAGTAGGACATCTGGAAACACCATATATTTT
D gene: TRBD1; V gene: TRBV9; clone size: .; J gene: TRBJ1-1; CDR3 protein: CASSAAPTGGTEAFF; CDR3 DNA: TGTGCCAGCAGCGCCGCACCCACAGGGGGCACTGAAGCTTTCTTT
D gene: .; V gene: TRBV2; clone size: .; J gene: TRBJ1-2; CDR3 protein: CASISRTNYGYTF; CDR3 DNA: TGTGCCAGCATTTCACGGACTAACTATGGCTACACCTTC